This T cell receptor (beta chain) was recorded in a study of shared clonotypes between healthy human individuals. Study summary: Three CD4 naive, three CD4 memory, two CD8 naive and one CD8 memory plate were used per donor.

The method was immunoSEQ multiplex PCR; TCRdb's version includes in-frame clones alone and lacks a portion of them. The table has roughly 570,000 clones, roughly 98% seen once; the top ten hold 0.3%. Naive-designated CD8 cells lacked CD45RO, were positively enriched for CCR7, and omitted terminally differentiated effector memory CD45RA+ cells. On this clone: The antigen remains unidentified.

Germline V lookup: CDR1 SGDLS, CDR2 YYNGEE. The CDR3 loop spans 14 amino acids. V lost 4 bases to trimming and J lost 7 bases; unmatched junction nucleotides: 6. The study's findings and limits: Clonotype sharing across donors was expected to vary with sequencing depth. What naive subsets generally showed was a larger estimated richness than memory subsets showed. The study found lower generation probabilities in non-shared clonotypes than in those shared by all four donors.

Sample: naive CD8+ T cells sorted from blood. This sequence was found in a young man in good health. The chain employs TRBV9 and TRBJ2-1; 9 bases are a match to TRBD1. The chain's CDR3 is CASSRAGTGNEQFF. CDR3 nucleotides: TGTGCCAGCAGCCGAGCCGGGACAGGGAATGAGCAGTTCTTC.